The 7 T cell receptor beta chains below were found in one sample sequenced in a study of shared clonotypes between healthy human individuals. Clones were sequenced by immunoSEQ multiplex PCR, and TCRdb holds only the in-frame ones, with some missing. The table has 2 million or so clones, roughly 94% seen once; the top ten hold more than 0.1%. Sequences were obtained from naive CD4+ T cells sorted from blood. Subset denoted: CD45RA+ positively selected. These receptors came from a man aged 18 to 35 in good health.

This clone was detected many times. The V and J genes are TRBV4-2 and TRBJ1-6; D remains ambiguous. This CDR3 is 15 amino acids long. Trimming took 4 bases from V and 5 from J, leaving 12 bases between them. CDR1 LGHNA and CDR2 YNFKEQ come from the germline V gene. CDR3 sequence reads: CASSLVDGDNSPLHF. The CDR3 DNA reads TGTGCCAGCAGCCTCGTGGACGGTGATAATTCACCCCTCCACTTT.

V and J are TRBV5-1 and TRBJ2-7; 8 bases agree with TRBD1. Trimming removed 4 bases from V and 6 bases from J; junction bases left unmatched: 3. The germline gives CDR1 SGHRS, CDR2 YFSETQ. The CDR3 is made up of 12 amino acids. The CDR3 sequence is CASSPTGGEQYF. In DNA, the CDR3 is TGCGCCAGCAGCCCCACAGGGGGCGAGCAGTACTTC.

The genes are TRBV5-1 and TRBJ1-6, with D tentatively TRBD1 (6 bases). The V and J ends lost 0 bases and 6 bases respectively, with 10 bases between them. The CDR3 spans 15 residues. Germline assignment: CDR1 SGHRS and CDR2 YFSETQ. CDR3 region: CASSLGGTPNSPLHF. In DNA form, the CDR3 reads TGCGCCAGCAGCTTGGGAGGGACACCTAATTCACCCCTCCACTTT.

The chain is built from TRBV28 and TRBJ1-2; D remains ambiguous. Germline V gene sequence: CDR1 MDHEN, CDR2 SYDVKM. V gave up 5 bases and J gave up 4 bases, with 14 bases separating them. This CDR3 spans 14 amino acids. The DNA of the CDR3 is TGTGCCAGCAGTATAATCCCAGGCGGCTATGGCTACACCTTC. The encoded protein is CASSIIPGGYGYTF.

Only one count was recorded for this clone. V usage is TRBV10-3 and J usage is TRBJ2-5, with 9 positions matching TRBD2. V was pared by 11 bases and J by 1 base, with 11 bases of the junction left unmatched. Germline V gene data show CDR1 as ENHRY and CDR2 as SYGVKD. The CDR3 length is 15 residues. In DNA, the CDR3 is TGTGCCGCAAGGGGGCGGGAGGGCCCCCAAGAGACCCAGTACTTC. Protein product: CAARGREGPQETQYF.

The chain combines TRBV10-1 with TRBJ1-1, with D maybe TRBD1 (6 bases). There are 13 residues in the CDR3. Germline V gene data show CDR1 as WNHNN and CDR2 as SYGVQD (reference sequence). Trimming took off 6 bases at V and 5 bases at J, with 13 bases between the two ends. CDR3 amino acids: CASSKQGGTEAFF. The CDR3 DNA reads as TGCGCCAGCAGCAAACAGGGTGGAACTGAAGCTTTCTTT.

The rearrangement links TRBV5-1 to TRBJ2-7; a weak D match, TRBD2 (6 bases). V dropped 0 bases and J dropped 13 bases, with 26 bases sitting between them. The CDR3 is made up of 16 amino acids. Germline CDR1 reads SGHRS; CDR2 reads YFSETQ. CDR3 bases: TGCGCCAGCAGCTTGGACGGGACTCTTAGCCGAGGTTCGGAATACTTC. This gives the protein CASSLDGTLSRGSEYF.